This T cell receptor beta chain was obtained from a study of patients and donors after allogeneic stem cell transplantation (dated by TCRdb to the early 2020s). This clonotype was detected only a few times. Its antigen has not been determined. No base quality information exists; no much larger clone differs at one position. In the germline V gene, CDR1 corresponds to MGHRA and CDR2 to YSYEKL. The CDR3 runs 13 amino acids, cysteine and phenylalanine included. Just CDR3 DNA is preserved here, 39 bases in frame from base 1. Trimming takes 10 bases from V and 3 bases from J, and the germline ends sit 15 bases apart. Library preparation used RT-PCR. TCRdb lists the instrument as NextSeq 550. TCRdb reprocessed the public reads (quality trimming at Q25 with fastp, clone calling with MiXCR) and kept in-frame beta chains. Under each unique CDR3 protein, matching rows form one entry showing the most common genes and DNA. Present in this sample are about a million distinct CDR3 sequences, about 20% of which were seen just once. Around 5.5% of the sample lies in the top ten.

The sequenced material came from blood, either unsorted or a sorted T cell fraction (not recorded which). The rearranged chain carries TRBV4-1 and TRBJ1-1, with the D segment identity uncertain. This TCR was sampled from a human donor who was either an allogeneic HSCT recipient or a stem cell or donor lymphocyte infusion donor (not recorded which). It is not recorded whose cells these are; they may come from a transplant donor. The DNA reads TGCGCCACCAGACGACGGGTTGACACTGAAGCTTTCTTT. It codes for CATRRRVDTEAFF.